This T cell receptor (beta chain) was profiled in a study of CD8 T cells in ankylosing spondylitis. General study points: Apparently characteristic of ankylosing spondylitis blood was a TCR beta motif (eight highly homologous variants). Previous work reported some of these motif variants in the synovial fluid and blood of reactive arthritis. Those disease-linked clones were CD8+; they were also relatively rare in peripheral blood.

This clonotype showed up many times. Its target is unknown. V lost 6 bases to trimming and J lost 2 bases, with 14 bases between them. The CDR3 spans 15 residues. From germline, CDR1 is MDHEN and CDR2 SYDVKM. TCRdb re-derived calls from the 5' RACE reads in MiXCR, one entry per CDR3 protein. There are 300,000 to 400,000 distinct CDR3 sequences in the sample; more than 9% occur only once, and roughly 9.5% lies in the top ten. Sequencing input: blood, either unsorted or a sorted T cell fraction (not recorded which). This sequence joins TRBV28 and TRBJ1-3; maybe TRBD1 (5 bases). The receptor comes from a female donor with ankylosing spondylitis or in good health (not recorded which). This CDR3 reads CASRRDRPTGNTIYF. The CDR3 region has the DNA TGTGCCAGCAGGCGCGACAGACCAACTGGAAACACCATATATTTT.